The 10 T cell receptor beta chains below all came from one sample that was sequenced in a study of control samples from healthy donors and cancer patients (dated by TCRdb to between 2020 and 2021). To prepare the library, the immunoSEQ multiplex PCR assay was applied. Sourced from immuneACCESS, this table was stored by TCRdb with only in-frame sequences that have V and J called. A share of the clones is absent; for the studies checked, an unresolved V gene accounts for under half, and the remainder has no known explanation. The sample table lists more than 85,000 clones, around 89% of them with a count of one. The biggest ten clones account for 17% of the sample. Material for sequencing was blood. Receptor source: a woman aged 45-65 years in good health.

V and J are TRBV29-1 and TRBJ2-2; TRBD1 is a possible D gene (6 bases). V was cut by 4 bases and J by 4 bases, with 7 bases left in between. CDR3 length: 12 amino acids. Germline V lookup: CDR1 SQVTM, CDR2 ANQGSEA. This chain's CDR3 is CSVGGPTGELFF. CDR3 coding DNA: TGCAGCGTTGGGGGGCCCACCGGGGAGCTGTTTTTT.

The genes are TRBV15 and TRBJ1-5, with 7 bases matching TRBD1. Germline CDR1 LNHNV, CDR2 YYDKDF (reference sequence). The CDR3 contains 13 residues. V dropped 5 bases and J dropped 5; count of bases not matched to a gene: 3. In DNA form, the CDR3 reads TGTGCCACCAGCCGGGACAGATATCAGCCCCAGCATTTT. Amino acids: CATSRDRYQPQHF.

The V and J genes are TRBV5-4 and TRBJ2-1, with TRBD2 matching 10 bases. Germline V gives CDR1 SGHNT, CDR2 YYREEE (reference sequence). CDR3 length: 18 residues. The trim removed 0 bases at V and 1 base at J, leaving 7 bases unmatched. The CDR3 loop reads CASSLVAAGGPSYNEQFF. The DNA of the CDR3 is TGTGCCAGCAGCTTGGTGGCAGCGGGAGGGCCTTCCTACAATGAGCAGTTCTTC.

The chain combines TRBV5-6 with TRBJ1-6, with 7 bases that match TRBD1. The junction had 10 bases not matched to a gene; V was cut back by 2 bases and J by 8 bases. CDR1 is SGHDT, CDR2 YYEEEE, per germline. There are 16 residues in the CDR3. CDR3 loop: CASSLGTAGTDSPLHF. The DNA for the CDR3 is TGTGCCAGCAGCTTAGGGACAGCCGGAACGGATTCACCCCTCCACTTT.

This clone occurred once. The CDR3 DNA reads TGTGCCAGCAGCCAGGACAGGGCAGGGGGGACTGAAGCTTTCTTT. This encodes CASSQDRAGGTEAFF. The chain links TRBV6-5 to TRBJ1-1; 8 bases agree with TRBD1. This CDR3 contains 15 residues. Germline-derived CDR1 and CDR2 are MNHEY and SVGAGI. V was pared by 6 bases and J by 5 bases, with 11 bases of the junction left unmatched.

This CDR3 reads CASSTTAGTETQYF. The DNA of the CDR3 is TGTGCCAGCAGCACCACCGCAGGGACAGAGACCCAGTACTTC. This chain joins TRBV9 and TRBJ2-5; TRBD1 or TRBD2 may be the D gene (5 bases each). The CDR3 is made up of 14 amino acids. The V and J ends lost 4 bases and 4 bases respectively, with 14 bases between them. CDR1 and CDR2 from the germline V gene are SGDLS and YYNGEE.

The V and J genes are TRBV27 and TRBJ2-7, with 7 bases aligning to TRBD2. Germline V gene sequence: CDR1 MNHEY, CDR2 SMNVEV (reference sequence). Trimming at V came to 7 bases and at J to 2 bases, leaving 2 bases not matched to a gene. This CDR3 spans 12 amino acids. This CDR3 reads CASKGRAYEQYV. The CDR3 DNA is TGTGCCAGCAAGGGGAGGGCCTACGAGCAGTACGTC.

This clone has only a few counts. The V gene is TRBV11-3, the J gene TRBJ2-1; 12 bases map to TRBD2. J gave up 8 bases and V 5 bases, and 10 bases lay outside the gene matches. The CDR3 runs to 16 residues. Germline V gives CDR1 SGHNT, CDR2 YENEEA. This CDR3 is CASSARLAGDLDEQFF. In DNA, the CDR3 is TGTGCCAGCAGCGCTAGACTAGCGGGAGATTTAGATGAGCAGTTCTTC.

V usage is TRBV19 and J usage is TRBJ2-3; 13 bases are shared with TRBD2. J was trimmed by 3 bases and V by 4 bases; bases with no gene match: 10. Germline V gene sequence: CDR1 LNHDA, CDR2 SQIVND (reference sequence). The CDR3 has 18 residues. CDR3 DNA sequence: TGTGCCAGTAGTAAGAGGACTAGCGGGGGAGGCATGACAGATACGCAGTATTTT. This translates into CASSKRTSGGGMTDTQYF.

The chain employs TRBV9 and TRBJ2-5; 14 positions match TRBD2. V lost 4 bases, J lost 7 bases, and 3 bases stayed unmatched. The CDR3 covers 14 residues. The V gene's germline CDR1 is SGDLS and CDR2 YYNGEE. The CDR3 region has the DNA TGTGCCAGCAGCCCCGGGACTAGCGGGGGGACCCAGTACTTC. Translating it yields CASSPGTSGGTQYF.